These T cell receptor beta chains were read from a single sample in a study of blood T cell repertoires in COVID-19. Profiling relied on immunoSEQ multiplex PCR, and the TCRdb table lists in-frame clones only, not all of them. The table records some 270,000 clones, around 90% of them present only once. The sample was peripheral blood. The receptor set was obtained from an older woman with COVID-19, enrolled during active disease. CDR3s include the opening cysteine and the closing phenylalanine or tryptophan. D genes are given only for firm matches. For some rows the clone size is stated as once, few or many, or as a class when expanded; others skip it.

j_call d_call clone_size cdr3_length v_call cdr3_nt cdr3_aa
TRBJ2-7 TRBD1 NA 13 TRBV2 TGTGCCAGCAGAGGGACAGGATACTACGAGCAGTACTTC CASRGTGYYEQYF
TRBJ2-2 NA NA 16 TRBV7-3 TGTGCCAGCAGCTCAGGCGGGCTAGCGAGTACCGGGGAGCTGTTTTTT CASSSGGLASTGELFF
TRBJ2-3 TRBD2 NA 16 TRBV19 TGTGCCAGTAGTATGCGCGGCGGGGGGAGCACAGATACGCAGTATTTT CASSMRGGGSTDTQYF
TRBJ2-7 TRBD1 NA 15 TRBV7-2 TGTGCCAGCAGCCGCAACAGGGGGTCTTTCGACGAGCAGTACTTC CASSRNRGSFDEQYF
TRBJ2-1 TRBD2 NA 14 TRBV2 TGTGCCAGCGACGGGACTAGCGGAGTGTATGAGCAGTTCTTC CASDGTSGVYEQFF
TRBJ1-1 NA NA 15 TRBV7-3 TGTGCCAGCAGCTCCCCTAGTCCGACGAACACTGAAGCTTTCTTT CASSSPSPTNTEAFF
TRBJ2-1 TRBD2 NA 17 TRBV9 TGTGCCAGCAGCGTAGCTTCTAGCGGGGGGGCCTACAATGAGCAGTTCTTC CASSVASSGGAYNEQFF
TRBJ1-1 NA NA 14 TRBV4-1 TGCGCCAGCAGCCAAGGACAGATGAACACTGAAGCTTTCTTT CASSQGQMNTEAFF
TRBJ2-7 NA many 15 TRBV5-8 TGTGCCAGCAGCTTTGGTGGGGGCCCCGGCTACGAGCAGTACTTC CASSFGGGPGYEQYF
TRBJ1-3 NA NA 13 TRBV12-3/TRBV12-4 TGTGCCAGCAGTTCCTACAGGGAAAACACCATATATTTT CASSSYRENTIYF
TRBJ1-4 TRBD1 NA 13 TRBV12-3/TRBV12-4 TGTGCCAGCAGCGACAGGGATAATGAAAAACTGTTTTTT CASSDRDNEKLFF
TRBJ2-2 TRBD1 NA 14 TRBV6-2/TRBV6-3 TGTGCCAGCAGTCGACAGGGGAACACCGGGGAGCTGTTTTTT CASSRQGNTGELFF
TRBJ1-4 NA medium-sized 16 TRBV5-6 TGTGCCAGCAGCTTGTGGGGTCAGGGATCTAATGAAAAACTGTTTTTT CASSLWGQGSNEKLFF